This passage covers 27 T cell receptor beta chains from one sample sequenced in a study of cytomegalovirus exposure and HLA in healthy donors. In the PCR, 60 Vbeta and 13 Jbeta primers were used. Produced via immunoSEQ multiplex PCR; TCRdb's table is partial and in-frame only. Counted here are tens of thousands of clones, over 70% occurring once; the ten biggest clones make up about 4.8%. The sample consisted of PBMCs. These receptors were collected from a male donor in good health and CMV-seropositive.

J is TRBJ2-1 and V is TRBV5-6; D possibly corresponds to TRBD1 (5 bases). CDR1 is SGHDT, CDR2 YYEEEE, per germline. V lost 6 bases and J lost 5, with 15 bases in between. This CDR3 spans 14 amino acids. The CDR3 loop is CASTGHPQNNEQFF. The DNA for the CDR3 is TGTGCCAGCACCGGACACCCACAGAACAATGAGCAGTTCTTC. The whole variable domain, filled in from reference TRBV5-6 and TRBJ2-1, reads DAGVTQSPTHLIKTRGQQVTLRCSPKSGHDTVSWYQQALGQGPQFIFQYYEEEERQRGNFPDRFSGHQFPNYSSELNVNALLLGDSALYLCASTGHPQNNEQFFGPGTRLTVL.

The genes are TRBV15 and TRBJ1-1, with D uncertain. V lost 0 bases to trimming and J lost 7 bases, with 15 bases between them. CDR3 length: 15 residues. From germline, CDR1 is LNHNV and CDR2 YYDKDF (reference sequence). Here the CDR3 reads CATSREASWFNEAFF. The CDR3 DNA reads TGTGCCACCAGCAGAGAAGCTTCCTGGTTTAATGAAGCTTTCTTT.

This chain joins TRBV2 and TRBJ1-4, with D perhaps TRBD1 (6 bases). CDR3 length: 14 residues. The V end lost 0 bases, the J end lost 7 bases, and 9 bases lay between the germline ends. The germline V gene has CDR1 SNHLY and CDR2 FYNNEI. The CDR3 nucleotides are TGTGCCAGCAGTGAAGCGGGGGCGGGTGAAAAACTGTTTTTT. Encoded protein: CASSEAGAGEKLFF. Together with reference TRBV2 and TRBJ1-4, the CDR3 gives the full variable domain: EPEVTQTPSHQVTQMGQEVILRCVPISNHLYFYWYRQILGQKVEFLVSFYNNEISEKSEIFDDQFSVERPDGSNFTLKIRSTKLEDSAMYFCASSEAGAGEKLFFGSGTQLSVL.

The chain uses TRBV5-1 and TRBJ2-1; 13 bases agree with TRBD2. V lost 3 bases, J lost 5 bases, and 2 bases stayed unmatched. Germline V gives CDR1 SGHRS, CDR2 YFSETQ. The length of the CDR3 is 15 residues. CDR3: CASSWTSGGNNEQFF. The CDR3, as DNA: TGCGCCAGCAGCTGGACTAGCGGGGGAAACAATGAGCAGTTCTTC.

The V and J genes are TRBV4-1 and TRBJ1-4; D gene uncertain. The germline CDR1 and CDR2 sequences are MGHRA and YSYEKL. This CDR3 spans 14 amino acids. Trimming cost V 6 bases and J 8 bases, with 16 bases left between them. In nucleotides, the CDR3 is TGCGCCAGCAGTATAACAACACCGAACGAAAAACTGTTTTTT. Protein product: CASSITTPNEKLFF.

The chain has TRBV27 and TRBJ2-2; perhaps TRBD2 as D (6 bases). This CDR3 has 16 residues. Trimming pared 6 bases from V and 5 bases from J, leaving 19 bases between. From germline, CDR1 is MNHEY and CDR2 SMNVEV (reference sequence). This CDR3 reads CASSSLAASGTGELFF. The CDR3 coding sequence is TGTGCCAGCAGCTCACTAGCAGCCTCGGGGACCGGGGAGCTGTTTTTT.

The chain joins TRBV7-9 to TRBJ1-2, with D possibly matching TRBD1 (5 bases). This CDR3 spans 14 amino acids. Germline CDR1 is SEHNR and CDR2 is FQNEAQ (reference sequence). The V gene lost 5 bases and the J gene lost 6 bases, with 16 bases spanning the gap. This CDR3 is CASSPLGQGNGYTF. As DNA, the CDR3 is TGTGCCAGCAGCCCACTCGGGCAGGGAAATGGCTACACCTTC.

The J gene is TRBJ1-1, the V gene TRBV6-5, with D uncertain. The CDR3 has 13 residues. Germline loops: CDR1 MNHEY, CDR2 SVGAGI. With 6 bases removed from V and 7 bases from J, the gap between germline ends came to 15 bases. CDR3: CASRLKWGGEAFF. DNA of the CDR3: TGTGCCAGCAGGTTGAAATGGGGAGGTGAAGCTTTCTTT.

This clone has a handful of counts. The rearrangement uses TRBV6-6 and TRBJ1-1, with D tentatively TRBD1 (5 bases). V lost 2 bases and J 8 bases, leaving 9 bases between the germline ends. The CDR3 contains 12 residues. Per the germline V gene, CDR1 is MNHNY and CDR2 is SVGAGI (reference sequence). The CDR3 coding sequence is TGTGCCAGCAGTTACCTGACAGCCGAAGCTTTCTTT. Protein sequence: CASSYLTAEAFF.

This chain links TRBV2 with TRBJ2-7; 9 nucleotides agree with TRBD1. Trimming removed 5 bases from V and 3 bases from J; junction bases left unmatched: 11. The germline V gene has CDR1 SNHLY and CDR2 FYNNEI. CDR3 size: 16 residues. For the CDR3, the DNA is TGTGCCAGCAGTAAACCAGCCGGGACAGGGCTCTACGAGCAGTACTTC. Residues: CASSKPAGTGLYEQYF.

This clone has just a few counts. This chain connects TRBV10-3 to TRBJ1-1; 8 nucleotides align to TRBD1. This CDR3 is 16 amino acids long. Germline CDR1 ENHRY, CDR2 SYGVKD. Trimming removed 2 bases from V and 3 bases from J; junction bases left unmatched: 8. The DNA of the CDR3 is TGTGCCATCAGTGAGGAAGACAGGGGTCGGGACACTGAAGCTTTCTTT. Encoded protein: CAISEEDRGRDTEAFF.

The chain links TRBV27 to TRBJ2-1, with TRBD2 identical over 14 bases. Trimming took 3 bases from V and 8 from J; bases not matched to a gene: 9. CDR1 is MNHEY and CDR2 is SMNVEV in the germline V gene (reference sequence). This CDR3 has 17 amino acids. CDR3: CASSFRARLAGGDEQFF. The CDR3 coding sequence is TGTGCCAGCAGTTTTCGCGCCCGACTAGCGGGGGGGGATGAGCAGTTCTTC.

This rearrangement joins TRBV19 to TRBJ1-1; D is undetermined. The CDR3 is 11 amino acids. CDR1 is LNHDA and CDR2 is SQIVND in the germline V gene (reference sequence). Trimming took off 7 bases at V and 4 bases at J, with 7 bases between the two ends. The CDR3 reads CASTGFTEAFF. The DNA of the CDR3 is TGTGCCAGTACAGGATTCACTGAAGCTTTCTTT.

The chain has TRBV6-1 and TRBJ1-3; 8 bases fit TRBD1. The CDR3 consists of 14 residues. V lost 7 bases, J lost 3 bases, and 5 bases stayed unmatched. CDR1 and CDR2 (germline): MNHNS, SASEGT. The CDR3 loop is CASKNRGYGNTIYF. In DNA form, the CDR3 reads TGTGCCAGCAAAAACAGGGGGTATGGAAACACCATATATTTT.

The rearrangement uses TRBV4-1 and TRBJ2-7, with TRBD2 matching over 10 bases. Trimming cost V 2 bases and J 1 base; bases outside gene matches: 8. Germline V CDR1 and CDR2: MGHRA, YSYEKL. The CDR3 has 17 residues. This CDR3 is CASSQPVGAGGSYEQYF. The CDR3 DNA is TGCGCCAGCAGCCAACCCGTTGGAGCGGGGGGGTCCTACGAGCAGTACTTC.

The chain uses TRBV28 and TRBJ2-7; 7 bases are a match to TRBD2. With 5 bases clipped from V and 3 bases from J, the junction kept 7 bases outside the gene matches. The germline CDR1 and CDR2 sequences are MDHEN and SYDVKM. CDR3 size: 14 residues. CDR3 loop: CASSPPGGIYEQYF. The CDR3 nucleotides read TGTGCCAGCAGTCCGCCCGGGGGGATCTACGAGCAGTACTTC.

The genes are TRBV7-2 and TRBJ2-7, with a possible D match to TRBD2 (6 bases). Germline V CDR1 and CDR2: SGHTA, FQGNSA. The CDR3 contains 15 residues. V lost 3 bases to trimming and J lost 2 bases, with 14 bases between them. The CDR3 bases are TGTGCCAGCAGCTTTCCGGACCAGCGGGCCTACGAGCAGTACTTC. Translated: CASSFPDQRAYEQYF.

The chain has TRBV9 and TRBJ1-2; D gene unclear. CDR3 length: 15 amino acids. The ends were cut back, 0 bases at V and 4 bases at J, with 13 bases in the middle. Germline assignment: CDR1 SGDLS and CDR2 YYNGEE. The CDR3 nucleotides read TGTGCCAGCAGCGTAGAGATGACCGACTTCTATGGCTACACCTTC. Translating gives CASSVEMTDFYGYTF.

This clone was found once. This chain uses TRBV10-3 with TRBJ2-1; 13 bases map to TRBD2. This CDR3 region has 14 residues. After removal of 7 bases from V and 5 bases from J, the junction contained 2 bases not matched to a gene. Germline CDR1 ENHRY, CDR2 SYGVKD. CDR3 coding DNA: TGTGCCATCATGGGGACTAGCGGGAACAATGAGCAGTTCTTC. As protein: CAIMGTSGNNEQFF.

The chain uses TRBV6-6 and TRBJ1-1; D gene ambiguous. V was clipped by 7 bases and J by 11 bases, with 14 bases between them. This CDR3 has 11 amino acids. Germline CDR1 is MNHNY and CDR2 is SVGAGI (reference sequence). CDR3: CASTHRGEAFF. CDR3 nucleotides: TGTGCCAGCACCCATCGAGGTGAGGCTTTCTTT.

The V and J genes are TRBV4-1 and TRBJ2-5; 9 bases are a match to TRBD2. CDR1 is MGHRA, CDR2 YSYEKL, per germline. V was pared by 4 bases and J by 4 bases, with 10 bases of the junction left unmatched. This CDR3 has 16 residues. CDR3 region: CASSLGAAGGPETQYF. CDR3 nucleotides: TGCGCCAGCAGCCTAGGGGCAGCGGGGGGTCCAGAGACCCAGTACTTC.

This chain joins TRBV11-1 and TRBJ2-5; 8 bases are shared with TRBD2. CDR1 SGHAT and CDR2 FQDESV come from the germline V gene (reference sequence). Trimming removed 3 bases from V and 0 bases from J; junction bases left unmatched: 9. This CDR3 has 17 amino acids. The CDR3 bases are TGTGCCAGCAGCTTGGGGACAAGCGGGGGCGACCAAGAGACCCAGTACTTC. This gives the protein CASSLGTSGGDQETQYF.

This clone occurred once. V gene TRBV27 combines with J gene TRBJ2-2; D gene ambiguous. V was shortened by 5 bases and J by 6 bases, with 22 bases between the two germline ends. The length of the CDR3 is 17 residues. Germline V CDR1 and CDR2: MNHEY, SMNVEV (reference sequence). The CDR3 DNA follows: TGTGCCAGCAGTCACTGGGTTTCGTTTGTAAGCGCCGGGGAGCTGTTTTTT. Its translation is CASSHWVSFVSAGELFF.

This chain joins TRBV6-5 and TRBJ1-5; D possibly corresponds to TRBD1 (5 bases). CDR3 length: 15 amino acids. Germline CDR1 is MNHEY and CDR2 is SVGAGI. Trimming removed 0 bases from V and 8 bases from J, with 14 bases in between. Here the CDR3 DNA reads TGTGCCAGCAGTTACTCGCAGGGCGGGAATAAGCCCCAGCATTTT. Translated: CASSYSQGGNKPQHF.

This chain's CDR3 is CASSLGTGISNQPQHF. The CDR3 bases are TGTGCCAGCAGCTTGGGCACAGGTATTAGCAATCAGCCCCAGCATTTT. This rearrangement joins TRBV5-8 to TRBJ1-5, with a tentative D call TRBD1 (5 bases). With 0 bases removed from V and 0 bases from J, the gap between germline ends came to 10 bases. Germline-derived CDR1 and CDR2 are SGHTS and YDEGEE. The CDR3 runs 16 residues.

The sample holds a few counts of this clone. The rearrangement links TRBV2 to TRBJ2-2; D remains unclear. The V gene's germline CDR1 is SNHLY and CDR2 FYNNEI. The V end was cut by 7 bases, the J end by 7 bases, with 19 bases between. The CDR3 is made up of 15 amino acids. The CDR3 reads CASTREVSSGGELFF. CDR3 in DNA: TGTGCCAGCACCCGAGAGGTCTCCTCGGGCGGGGAGCTGTTTTTT.

This sequence joins TRBV5-6 and TRBJ2-3, with D maybe TRBD1 (5 bases). CDR1 and CDR2 from the germline V gene are SGHDT and YYEEEE. Trimming left V 1 base short and J 14 bases short, with 17 bases between. This CDR3 has 13 residues. The CDR3 region is CASSLQNAGSRYF. CDR3 nucleotide sequence: TGTGCCAGCAGCTTGCAGAATGCAGGGTCCCGGTATTTT.